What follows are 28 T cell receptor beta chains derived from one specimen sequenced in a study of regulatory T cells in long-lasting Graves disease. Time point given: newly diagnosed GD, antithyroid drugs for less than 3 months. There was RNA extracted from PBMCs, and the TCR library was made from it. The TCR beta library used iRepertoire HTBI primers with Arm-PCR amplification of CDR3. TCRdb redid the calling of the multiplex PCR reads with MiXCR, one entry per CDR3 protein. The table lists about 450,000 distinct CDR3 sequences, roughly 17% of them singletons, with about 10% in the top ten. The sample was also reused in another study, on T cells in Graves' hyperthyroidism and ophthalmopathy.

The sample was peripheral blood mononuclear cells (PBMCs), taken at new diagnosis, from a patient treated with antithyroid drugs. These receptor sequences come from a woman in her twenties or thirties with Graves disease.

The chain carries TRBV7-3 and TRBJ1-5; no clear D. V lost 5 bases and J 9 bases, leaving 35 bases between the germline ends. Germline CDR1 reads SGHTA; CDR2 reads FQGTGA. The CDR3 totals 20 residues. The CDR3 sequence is CASSQMPPQESFLLPLPQHF. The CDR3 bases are TGTGCCAGCAGCCAAATGCCTCCCCAGGAGTCTTTTCTTCTCCCGCTGCCCCAGCATTTT. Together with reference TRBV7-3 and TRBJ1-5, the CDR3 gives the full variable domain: GAGVSQTPSNKVTEKGKYVELRCDPISGHTALYWYRQSLGQGPEFLIYFQGTGAADDSGLPNDRFFAVRPEGSVSTLKIQRTERGDSAVYLCASSQMPPQESFLLPLPQHFGDGTRLSIL.

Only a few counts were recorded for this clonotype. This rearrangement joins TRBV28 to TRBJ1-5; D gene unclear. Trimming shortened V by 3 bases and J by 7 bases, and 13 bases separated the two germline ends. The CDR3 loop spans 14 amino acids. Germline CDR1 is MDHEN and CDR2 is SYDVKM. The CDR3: CASSLMEIGQPQHF. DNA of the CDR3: TGTGCCAGCAGTTTGATGGAGATTGGGCAGCCCCAGCATTTT.

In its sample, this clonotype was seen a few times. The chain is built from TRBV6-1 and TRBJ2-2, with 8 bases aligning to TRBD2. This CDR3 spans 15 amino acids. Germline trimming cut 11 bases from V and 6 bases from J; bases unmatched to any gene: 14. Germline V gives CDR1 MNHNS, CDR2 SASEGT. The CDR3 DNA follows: TGTGCCGTATCTCCAGATGAGCGGGAGCCCGGGGAGCTGTTTTTT. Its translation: CAVSPDEREPGELFF.

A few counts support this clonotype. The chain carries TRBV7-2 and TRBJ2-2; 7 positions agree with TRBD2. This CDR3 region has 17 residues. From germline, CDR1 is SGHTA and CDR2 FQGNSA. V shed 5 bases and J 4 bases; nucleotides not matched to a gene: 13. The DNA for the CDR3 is TGTGCCAGCAGCCCCAAGCGGGGCGGGAGAGGCACCGGGGAGCTGTTTTTT. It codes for CASSPKRGGRGTGELFF.

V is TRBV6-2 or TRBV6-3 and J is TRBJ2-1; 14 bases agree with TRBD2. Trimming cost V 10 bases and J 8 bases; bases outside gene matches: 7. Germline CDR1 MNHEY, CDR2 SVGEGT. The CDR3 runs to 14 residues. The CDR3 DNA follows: TGTGCCAATGGGACTAGCGGGAGTCTAGATGAGCAGTTCTTC. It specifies CANGTSGSLDEQFF.

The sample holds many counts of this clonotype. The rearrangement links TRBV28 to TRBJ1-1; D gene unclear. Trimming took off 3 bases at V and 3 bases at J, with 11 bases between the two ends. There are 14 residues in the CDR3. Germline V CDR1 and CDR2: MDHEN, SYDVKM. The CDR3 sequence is CASSLRVEYTEAFF. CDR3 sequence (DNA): TGTGCCAGCAGTTTGCGGGTCGAGTACACTGAAGCTTTCTTT.

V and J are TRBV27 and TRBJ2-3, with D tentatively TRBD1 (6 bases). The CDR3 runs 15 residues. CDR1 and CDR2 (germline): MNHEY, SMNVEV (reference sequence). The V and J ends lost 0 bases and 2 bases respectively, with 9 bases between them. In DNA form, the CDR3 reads TGTGCCAGCAGTTTATCGTGGGACAACACAGATACGCAGTATTTT. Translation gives CASSLSWDNTDTQYF.

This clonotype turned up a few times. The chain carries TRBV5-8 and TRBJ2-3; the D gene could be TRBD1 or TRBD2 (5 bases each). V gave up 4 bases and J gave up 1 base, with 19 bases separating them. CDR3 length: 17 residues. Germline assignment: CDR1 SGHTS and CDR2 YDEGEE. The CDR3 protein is CASSRGRGTLGTDTQYF. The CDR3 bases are TGTGCCAGCAGCCGAGGTCGAGGGACCCTCGGCACAGATACGCAGTATTTT.

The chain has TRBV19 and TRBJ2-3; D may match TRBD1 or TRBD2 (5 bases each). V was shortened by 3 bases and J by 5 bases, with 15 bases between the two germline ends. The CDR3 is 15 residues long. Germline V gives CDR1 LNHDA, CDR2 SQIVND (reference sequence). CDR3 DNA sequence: TGTGCCAGTAGTATCGGGAAGGGGAGAGGAGATACGCAGTATTTT. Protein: CASSIGKGRGDTQYF. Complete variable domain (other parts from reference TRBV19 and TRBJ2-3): DGGITQSPKYLFRKEGQNVTLSCEQNLNHDAMYWYRQDPGQGLRLIYYSQIVNDFQKGDIAEGYSVSREKKESFPLTVTSAQKNPTAFYLCASSIGKGRGDTQYFGPGTRLTVL.

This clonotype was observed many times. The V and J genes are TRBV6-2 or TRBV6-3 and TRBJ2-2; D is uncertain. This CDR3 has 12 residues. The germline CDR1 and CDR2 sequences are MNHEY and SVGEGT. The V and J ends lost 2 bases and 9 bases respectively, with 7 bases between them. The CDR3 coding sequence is TGTGCCAGCAGTTACAGCTTCCGGGAGCTGTTTTTT. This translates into CASSYSFRELFF.

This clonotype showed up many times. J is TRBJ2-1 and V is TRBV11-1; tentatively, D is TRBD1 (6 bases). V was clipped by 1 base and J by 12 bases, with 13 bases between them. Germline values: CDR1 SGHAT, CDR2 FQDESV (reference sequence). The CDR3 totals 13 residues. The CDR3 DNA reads TGTGCCAGCAGCTTAGGGGTGGGGGCAGGGCAGTTCTTC. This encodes CASSLGVGAGQFF.

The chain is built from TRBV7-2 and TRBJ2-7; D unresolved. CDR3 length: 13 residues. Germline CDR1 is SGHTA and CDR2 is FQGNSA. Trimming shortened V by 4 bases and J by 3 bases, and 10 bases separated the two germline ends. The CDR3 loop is CASSSRLSYEQYF. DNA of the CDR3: TGTGCCAGCAGCTCTAGGCTAAGCTACGAGCAGTACTTC.

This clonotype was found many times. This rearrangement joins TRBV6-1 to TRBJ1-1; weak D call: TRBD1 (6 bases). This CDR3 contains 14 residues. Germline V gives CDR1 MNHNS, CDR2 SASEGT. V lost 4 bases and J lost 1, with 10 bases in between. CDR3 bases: TGTGCCAGCAGTGTGGGGGGGGCGAACACTGAAGCTTTCTTT. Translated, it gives CASSVGGANTEAFF.

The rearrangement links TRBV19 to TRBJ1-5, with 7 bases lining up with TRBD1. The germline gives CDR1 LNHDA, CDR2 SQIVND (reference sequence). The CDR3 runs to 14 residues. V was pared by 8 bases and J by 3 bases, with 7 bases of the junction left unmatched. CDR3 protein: CASDNRGDNQPQHF. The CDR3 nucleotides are TGTGCCAGTGACAACAGGGGTGACAATCAGCCCCAGCATTTT. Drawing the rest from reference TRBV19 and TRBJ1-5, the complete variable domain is DGGITQSPKYLFRKEGQNVTLSCEQNLNHDAMYWYRQDPGQGLRLIYYSQIVNDFQKGDIAEGYSVSREKKESFPLTVTSAQKNPTAFYLCASDNRGDNQPQHFGDGTRLSIL.

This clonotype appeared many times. CDR3 sequence (DNA): TGTGCCACCGCCCAATCGACTAGCGGGAGTTCCCACGAGCAGTACTTC. Translated, it gives CATAQSTSGSSHEQYF. The rearrangement links TRBV6-1 to TRBJ2-7; the match to TRBD2 covers 12 bases. With 10 bases clipped from V and 5 bases from J, the junction kept 15 bases outside the gene matches. This CDR3 contains 16 residues. CDR1 is MNHNS, CDR2 SASEGT, per germline.

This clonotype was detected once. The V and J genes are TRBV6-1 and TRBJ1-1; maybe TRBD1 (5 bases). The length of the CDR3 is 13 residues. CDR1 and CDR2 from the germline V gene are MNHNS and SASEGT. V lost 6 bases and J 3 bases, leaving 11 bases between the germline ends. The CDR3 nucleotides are TGTGCCAGCAGGGGGGACCGGCACACTGAAGCTTTCTTT. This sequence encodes CASRGDRHTEAFF.

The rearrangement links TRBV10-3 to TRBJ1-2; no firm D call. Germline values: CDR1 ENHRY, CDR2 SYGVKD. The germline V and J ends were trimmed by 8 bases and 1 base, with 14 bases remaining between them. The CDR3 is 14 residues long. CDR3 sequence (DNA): TGTGCCATCCTTCAAGACTCGCTTAACTATGGCTACACCTTC. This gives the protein CAILQDSLNYGYTF.

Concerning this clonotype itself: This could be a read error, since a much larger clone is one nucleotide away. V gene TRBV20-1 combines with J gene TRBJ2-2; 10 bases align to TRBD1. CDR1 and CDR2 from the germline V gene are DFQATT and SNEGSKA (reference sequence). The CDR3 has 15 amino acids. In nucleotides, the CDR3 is TGCGGTGCTAGCCGGGGACAGGGGTTAACCGGGGAGCTGTTTTTT. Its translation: CGASRGQGLTGELFF.

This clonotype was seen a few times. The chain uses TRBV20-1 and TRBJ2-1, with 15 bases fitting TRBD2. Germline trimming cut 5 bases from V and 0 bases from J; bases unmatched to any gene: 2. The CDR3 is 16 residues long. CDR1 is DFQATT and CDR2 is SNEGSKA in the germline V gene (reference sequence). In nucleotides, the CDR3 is TGCAGTGCTGGGACTAGCGGGGGGAGCTCCTACAATGAGCAGTTCTTC. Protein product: CSAGTSGGSSYNEQFF.

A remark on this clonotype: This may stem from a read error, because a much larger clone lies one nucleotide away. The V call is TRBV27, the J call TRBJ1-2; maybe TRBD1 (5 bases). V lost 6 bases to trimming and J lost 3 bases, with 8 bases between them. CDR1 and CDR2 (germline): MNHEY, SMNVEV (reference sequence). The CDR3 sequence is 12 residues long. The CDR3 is CASRGRDYGYTF. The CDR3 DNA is TGTGCCAGCAGGGGGCGGGACTATGGCTACACCTTC.

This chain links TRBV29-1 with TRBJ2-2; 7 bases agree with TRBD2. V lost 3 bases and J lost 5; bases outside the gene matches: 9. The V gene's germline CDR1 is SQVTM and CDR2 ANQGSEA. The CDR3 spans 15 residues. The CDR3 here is CSVDGAGTSTGELFF. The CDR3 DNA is TGCAGCGTTGACGGAGCGGGAACCTCGACCGGGGAGCTGTTTTTT.

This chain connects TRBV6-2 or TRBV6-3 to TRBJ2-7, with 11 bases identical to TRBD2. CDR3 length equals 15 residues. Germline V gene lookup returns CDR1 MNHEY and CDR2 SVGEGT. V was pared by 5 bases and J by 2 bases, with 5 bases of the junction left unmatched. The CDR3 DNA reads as TGTGCCAGCAGTCCGGGACTAGCGGAACCCTACGAGCAGTACTTC. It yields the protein CASSPGLAEPYEQYF.

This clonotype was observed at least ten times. The chain's CDR3 is CASSYGAWTGVGYEQYF. CDR3 in DNA: TGTGCCAGCAGTTACGGAGCCTGGACAGGGGTGGGCTACGAGCAGTACTTC. The chain joins TRBV6-5 to TRBJ2-7, with TRBD1 identical over 9 bases. V was pared by 2 bases and J by 3 bases, with 11 bases of the junction left unmatched. The CDR3 is 17 amino acids. The germline V gene encodes CDR1 MNHEY and CDR2 SVGAGI.

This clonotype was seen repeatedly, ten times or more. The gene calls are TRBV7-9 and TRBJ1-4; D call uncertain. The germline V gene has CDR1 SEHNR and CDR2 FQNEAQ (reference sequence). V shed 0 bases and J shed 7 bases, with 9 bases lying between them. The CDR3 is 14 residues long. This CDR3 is CASSLASTGEKLFF. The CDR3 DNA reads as TGTGCCAGCAGCTTAGCGTCAACGGGTGAAAAACTGTTTTTT. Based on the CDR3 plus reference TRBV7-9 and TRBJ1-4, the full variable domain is DTGVSQNPRHKITKRGQNVTFRCDPISEHNRLYWYRQTLGQGPEFLTYFQNEAQLEKSRLLSDRFSAERPKGSFSTLEIQRTEQGDSAMYLCASSLASTGEKLFFGSGTQLSVL.

CDR3 sequence reads: CASSRGPGQGIYGYTF. Here the CDR3 DNA reads TGTGCCAGCAGCCGAGGGCCGGGACAGGGAATCTATGGCTACACCTTC. V usage is TRBV12-3 or TRBV12-4 and J usage is TRBJ1-2, with 9 bases that match TRBD1. This CDR3 region has 16 residues. The J segment lost 4 bases and the V segment lost 6 bases, leaving 12 bases of the junction unmatched.

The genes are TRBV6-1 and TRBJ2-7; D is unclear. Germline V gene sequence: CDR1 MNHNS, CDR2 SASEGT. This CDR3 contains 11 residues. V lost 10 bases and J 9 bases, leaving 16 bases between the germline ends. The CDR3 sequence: CATNPLLWQYF. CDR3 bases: TGTGCCACCAACCCCCTGTTATGGCAGTACTTC.

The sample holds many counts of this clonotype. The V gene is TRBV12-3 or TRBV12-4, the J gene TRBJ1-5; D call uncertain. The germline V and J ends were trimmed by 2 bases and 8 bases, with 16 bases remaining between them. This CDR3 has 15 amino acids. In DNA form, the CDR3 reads TGTGCCAGCAGTTTAAAGGGCTTGAGGTTCGAGCCCCAGCATTTT. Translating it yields CASSLKGLRFEPQHF.

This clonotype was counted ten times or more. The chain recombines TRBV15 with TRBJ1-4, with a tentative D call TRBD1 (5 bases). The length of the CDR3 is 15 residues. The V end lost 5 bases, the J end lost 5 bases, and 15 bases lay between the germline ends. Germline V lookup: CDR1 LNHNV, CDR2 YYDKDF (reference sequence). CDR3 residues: CATSPRGRPNEKLFF. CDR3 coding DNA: TGTGCCACCAGCCCCCGGGGCAGACCAAATGAAAAACTGTTTTTT.